These 28 T cell receptor beta chains were sequenced from one sample in a study of cytomegalovirus exposure and HLA in healthy donors (dated by TCRdb to the late 2010s). The library was generated by the immunoSEQ multiplex PCR assay. For the multiplex PCR, a mixture combining 60 forward primers for TCR Vbeta segments and 13 reverse primers for TCR Jbeta segments was used. TCRdb took over this immuneACCESS table, retaining in-frame rearrangements with V and J assigned. Such tables are incomplete; in checked studies, under half of the missing clones stem from an unresolved V gene, and the remainder is unexplained. The sample has 100,000 to 150,000 clones on record, around 78% of them singletons. Roughly 20% of the sample comes from the top ten. Sequencing was performed on PBMCs. The receptors stem from a man younger than 30 in good health and CMV-seropositive.

This chain connects TRBV6-5 to TRBJ1-4; D gene uncertain. This CDR3 spans 15 amino acids. CDR1 and CDR2 from the germline V gene are MNHEY and SVGAGI. The V gene lost 2 bases and the J gene lost 0 bases, with 7 bases spanning the gap. The CDR3 region has the DNA TGTGCCAGCAGTTACAACGGAGCAACTAATGAAAAACTGTTTTTT. This sequence encodes CASSYNGATNEKLFF.

The chain uses TRBV6-5 and TRBJ1-2, with D maybe TRBD1 (6 bases). Germline assignment: CDR1 MNHEY and CDR2 SVGAGI. Trimming took off 6 bases at V and 3 bases at J, with 17 bases between the two ends. The CDR3 is 15 amino acids. The CDR3 nucleotides read TGTGCCAGCAGAACGGGGGGGCTGATAGACTATGGCTACACCTTC. The encoded protein is CASRTGGLIDYGYTF.

This clone was observed once. This chain joins TRBV9 and TRBJ1-2; D unclear. V lost 0 bases and J 0 bases, leaving 6 bases between the germline ends. This CDR3 spans 14 amino acids. CDR1 and CDR2 from the germline V gene are SGDLS and YYNGEE. CDR3 residues: CASSVGASNYGYTF. The CDR3 nucleotides read TGTGCCAGCAGCGTAGGGGCCTCTAACTATGGCTACACCTTC.

CDR3 nucleotide sequence: TGTGCCAGCAGCTCCACCGTAGGTGGGGGGACTGAAGCTTTCTTT. This gives the protein CASSSTVGGGTEAFF. This chain connects TRBV7-3 to TRBJ1-1; tentative D call: TRBD1 (5 bases). V lost 4 bases and J 5 bases, leaving 17 bases between the germline ends. CDR3 size: 15 residues. Germline CDR1 is SGHTA and CDR2 is FQGTGA.

The rearrangement uses TRBV9 and TRBJ2-5; 8 nucleotides agree with TRBD2. The junction had 7 bases not matched to a gene; V was cut back by 4 bases and J by 2 bases. Germline assignment: CDR1 SGDLS and CDR2 YYNGEE. The CDR3 length is 15 residues. This CDR3 reads CASSNLLAGQETQYF. The CDR3 region has the DNA TGTGCCAGCAGCAATCTCTTAGCGGGACAAGAGACCCAGTACTTC.

This sequence joins TRBV6-5 and TRBJ2-7; D perhaps matches TRBD2 (6 bases). Germline V gene sequence: CDR1 MNHEY, CDR2 SVGAGI. Trimming shortened V by 2 bases and J by 0 bases, and 11 bases separated the two germline ends. The CDR3 is 15 amino acids. The CDR3 nucleotides read TGTGCCAGCAGTTACCTTGCGGGGAGCTCCTACGAGCAGTACTTC. Amino acids: CASSYLAGSSYEQYF.

For this clone: This sample includes further DNA sequences coding for the same CDR3. The chain employs TRBV30 and TRBJ1-1; TRBD1 is a possible D gene (5 bases). There are 13 residues in the CDR3. V was cut by 5 bases and J by 1 base, with 11 bases left in between. Germline loops: CDR1 GTSNPN, CDR2 SVGIG (reference sequence). Here the CDR3 DNA reads TGTGCCTGGTCAGGGCAGCCGAACACTGAAGCTTTCTTT. As protein: CAWSGQPNTEAFF.

The chain uses TRBV6-4 and TRBJ2-1, with 9 bases aligning to TRBD2. With V trimmed by 6 bases and J by 5 bases, 5 bases remained unmatched. The germline CDR1 and CDR2 sequences are MRHNA and SNTAGT. The CDR3 length is 14 residues. The CDR3 spells CASSVAGAHNEQFF. For the CDR3, the DNA is TGTGCCAGCAGCGTAGCGGGGGCCCACAATGAGCAGTTCTTC.

The CDR3 spells CAWSPQVNTGELFF. CDR3 nucleotides: TGTGCCTGGAGTCCCCAGGTTAACACCGGGGAGCTGTTTTTT. The chain joins TRBV30 to TRBJ2-2; D gene ambiguous. V lost 2 bases to trimming and J lost 2 bases, with 9 bases between them. Germline-derived CDR1 and CDR2 are GTSNPN and SVGIG (reference sequence). CDR3 length: 14 residues.

The chain combines TRBV2 with TRBJ1-6; 9 bases fit TRBD1. Germline lookup yields CDR1 SNHLY and CDR2 FYNNEI. The CDR3 totals 16 residues. The V and J ends lost 8 bases and 9 bases, in that order; junction bases with no gene match: 14. The DNA for the CDR3 is TGTGCCAGCGGCAAACAGGGGGCGACTGGTAGTTCACCCCTCCACTTT. It specifies CASGKQGATGSSPLHF.

J is TRBJ1-6 and V is TRBV11-2; the D is unclear. V was trimmed by 0 bases and J by 6 bases, leaving 21 bases between them. Germline V gene sequence: CDR1 SGHAT, CDR2 FQNNGV. This CDR3 has 19 amino acids. The CDR3 loop is CASSLDGQPAAGVNSPLHF. The CDR3 DNA reads TGTGCCAGCAGCTTAGACGGGCAGCCAGCTGCGGGCGTTAATTCACCCCTCCACTTT. Looking up the rest from reference TRBV11-2 and TRBJ1-6 gives the full variable domain: EAGVAQSPRYKIIEKRQSVAFWCNPISGHATLYWYQQILGQGPKLLIQFQNNGVVDDSQLPKDRFSAERLKGVDSTLKIQPAKLEDSAVYLCASSLDGQPAAGVNSPLHFGNGTRLTVT.

This clone appeared once. The chain joins TRBV5-1 to TRBJ2-5, with 12 positions matching TRBD2. Near its end, the DNA agrees better with TRBJ2-7, so the J call may be wrong. The CDR3 consists of 15 residues. Germline CDR1 SGHRS, CDR2 YFSETQ. The DNA of the CDR3 is TGCGCCAGCAGATTACTAGCGGGGGGTTCCTACGAGCAGTACTTC. This sequence encodes CASRLLAGGSYEQYF.

This clone has a single count. V and J are TRBV4-1 and TRBJ1-1; 8 bases are a match to TRBD1. The CDR3 loop spans 14 amino acids. The germline V gene encodes CDR1 MGHRA and CDR2 YSYEKL. V was pared by 0 bases and J by 11 bases, with 8 bases of the junction left unmatched. The CDR3 sequence: CASSQDQAGGPAFF. DNA for the CDR3: TGCGCCAGCAGCCAAGATCAGGCAGGGGGCCCGGCTTTCTTT.

J is TRBJ2-3 and V is TRBV13; weak D call: TRBD2 (5 bases). CDR3 length: 14 amino acids. Germline values: CDR1 PRHDT, CDR2 FYEKMQ (reference sequence). V was clipped by 0 bases and J by 5 bases, with 9 bases between them. CDR3 nucleotides: TGTGCCAGCAGCTTAGGCTGGGGAGAAGATACGCAGTATTTT. Translated: CASSLGWGEDTQYF. Full variable domain (missing parts from reference TRBV13 and TRBJ2-3): AAGVIQSPRHLIKEKRETATLKCYPIPRHDTVYWYQQGPGQDPQFLISFYEKMQSDKGSIPDRFSAQQFSDYHSELNMSSLELGDSALYFCASSLGWGEDTQYFGPGTRLTVL.

V is TRBV6-5 and J is TRBJ2-7, with TRBD2 matching over 8 bases. The CDR3 is 15 residues long. Trimming cost V 5 bases and J 2 bases; bases outside gene matches: 8. In germline, CDR1 is MNHEY, CDR2 SVGAGI. For the CDR3, the DNA is TGTGCCAGCAGTCCGACGAGCGGGGGCACCTACGAGCAGTACTTC. Translated: CASSPTSGGTYEQYF.

This clone was seen a single time. V gene TRBV4-1 combines with J gene TRBJ2-7; tentatively, D is TRBD1 (5 bases). Trimming took off 8 bases at V and 7 bases at J, with 18 bases between the two ends. The germline gives CDR1 MGHRA, CDR2 YSYEKL. CDR3 length: 13 amino acids. The CDR3 bases are TGCGCCAGCTCACTTGGACAACTCGGGGAGCAGTACTTC. This codes for CASSLGQLGEQYF.

The chain couples TRBV6-5 to TRBJ1-6; D gene ambiguous. Trimming took 8 bases from V and 2 from J, leaving 7 bases between them. The CDR3 consists of 13 residues. Looked up from germline, CDR1 is MNHEY and CDR2 is SVGAGI. The chain's CDR3 is CASFGTYNSPLHF. In nucleotides, the CDR3 is TGTGCCAGCTTCGGGACCTATAATTCACCCCTCCACTTT.

This clone was counted a single time. The chain recombines TRBV5-4 with TRBJ1-3; 9 bases align to TRBD1. The CDR3 is 20 residues long. With 4 bases clipped from V and 0 bases from J, the junction kept 17 bases outside the gene matches. CDR1 and CDR2 from the germline V gene are SGHNT and YYREEE (reference sequence). The CDR3 sequence: CASSADTGGEVLSSGNTIYF. The CDR3 region has the DNA TGTGCCAGCAGCGCAGACACAGGGGGCGAGGTCCTTAGCTCTGGAAACACCATATATTTT. Supplemented by reference TRBV5-4 and TRBJ1-3, the full variable domain reads ETGVTQSPTHLIKTRGQQVTLRCSSQSGHNTVSWYQQALGQGPQFIFQYYREEENGRGNFPPRFSGLQFPNYSSELNVNALELDDSALYLCASSADTGGEVLSSGNTIYFGEGSWLTVV.

Concerning this clone: At one of its ends the junction is not consistent with the germline gene, which may arise from a read error. This chain connects TRBV13 to TRBJ2-3; 8 bases are a match to TRBD2. This CDR3 region has 12 residues. CDR1 and CDR2 (germline): PRHDT, FYEKMQ (reference sequence). The CDR3 is CASSLVGTRIHF. The CDR3 DNA is TGTGCCAGCAGCTTAGTTGGGACTAGAATTCATTTT.

The genes are TRBV19 and TRBJ1-1; no firm D call. The germline CDR1 and CDR2 sequences are LNHDA and SQIVND (reference sequence). The CDR3 runs to 14 residues. V was pared by 3 bases and J by 1 base, with 9 bases between. The CDR3 DNA sequence: TGTGCCAGTAGTATTAACCGGGAGAACACTGAAGCTTTCTTT. Its protein is CASSINRENTEAFF.

The chain has TRBV6-1 and TRBJ2-3; TRBD2 aligns across 12 bases. V lost 2 bases and J lost 5; bases outside the gene matches: 5. Germline CDR1 is MNHNS and CDR2 is SASEGT. The length of the CDR3 is 16 residues. The CDR3 nucleotides are TGTGCCAGCAGTGAACAGCTAGCGGGGGGGTTAGATACGCAGTATTTT. Its translation: CASSEQLAGGLDTQYF.

This clone turned up a few times. The V gene is TRBV7-2, the J gene TRBJ2-7; TRBD1 is a possible D gene (5 bases). The germline V gene encodes CDR1 SGHTA and CDR2 FQGNSA. Trimming took off 1 base at V and 3 bases at J, with 13 bases between the two ends. The CDR3 spans 15 residues. The CDR3 DNA sequence: TGTGCCAGCAGCTTAGGGCAACCCGGACACTACGAGCAGTACTTC. As protein: CASSLGQPGHYEQYF.

This clone was seen just once. The same CDR3 also results from other DNA sequences found in this sample. The gene calls are TRBV2 and TRBJ2-2; 7 nucleotides align to TRBD1. This CDR3 comprises 13 residues. Germline CDR1 reads SNHLY; CDR2 reads FYNNEI. The ends lost 8 bases at V and 5 bases at J; junction bases unmatched: 5. The CDR3 nucleotides read TGTGCCAGCCGGACAGGCGGAACCGGGGAGCTGTTTTTT. Its protein is CASRTGGTGELFF.

The CDR3 here is CASSESMGRDSPLHF. The CDR3 region has the DNA TGTGCCAGCAGTGAGAGTATGGGCAGGGATTCACCCCTCCACTTT. The chain links TRBV6-4 to TRBJ1-6; maybe TRBD1 (5 bases). The germline gives CDR1 MRHNA, CDR2 SNTAGT. CDR3 length equals 15 residues. V was cut by 3 bases and J by 8 bases, with 14 bases left in between.

A few counts support this clone. V is TRBV11-3 and J is TRBJ1-5; D gene ambiguous. V lost 2 bases and J lost 7, with 6 bases in between. The CDR3 sequence is 12 residues long. Germline loops: CDR1 SGHNT, CDR2 YENEEA. CDR3 bases: TGTGCCAGCAGCTTAATGCGACAGCCCCAGCATTTT. It yields the protein CASSLMRQPQHF. The full variable domain, with the rest looked up from reference TRBV11-3 and TRBJ1-5, is EAGVVQSPRYKIIEKKQPVAFWCNPISGHNTLYWYLQNLGQGPELLIRYENEEAVDDSQLPKDRFSAERLKGVDSTLKIQPAELGDSAVYLCASSLMRQPQHFGDGTRLSIL.

This clone occurred once. The chain has TRBV5-1 and TRBJ2-2; 7 nucleotides match TRBD1. Trimming at V came to 4 bases and at J to 3 bases, leaving 6 bases not matched to a gene. CDR3 length: 15 amino acids. Germline-derived CDR1 and CDR2 are SGHRS and YFSETQ. In DNA form, the CDR3 reads TGCGCCAGCAGCCTGGACAGGCGAGACACCGGGGAGCTGTTTTTT. Translation: CASSLDRRDTGELFF. Full variable domain (rest looked up from reference TRBV5-1 and TRBJ2-2): KAGVTQTPRYLIKTRGQQVTLSCSPISGHRSVSWYQQTPGQGLQFLFEYFSETQRNKGNFPGRFSGRQFSNSRSEMNVSTLELGDSALYLCASSLDRRDTGELFFGEGSRLTVL.

The J gene is TRBJ2-1, the V gene TRBV28, with 12 bases aligning to TRBD2. J gave up 10 bases and V 5 bases, and 12 bases lay outside the gene matches. CDR3 length: 16 residues. Germline lookup yields CDR1 MDHEN and CDR2 SYDVKM. The CDR3: CASSRSSSGGAGEQFF. In nucleotides, the CDR3 is TGTGCCAGCAGTCGCTCATCTAGCGGGGGGGCGGGCGAGCAGTTCTTC.

In its sample, this clone was seen once. The gene calls are TRBV4-1 and TRBJ2-2, with 9 bases lining up with TRBD2. This CDR3 has 16 amino acids. CDR1 and CDR2 (germline): MGHRA, YSYEKL. With V trimmed by 5 bases and J by 5 bases, 9 bases remained unmatched. The CDR3 here is CASSSIGGGATGELFF. The CDR3 DNA is TGCGCCAGCAGCTCAATCGGCGGGGGGGCTACCGGGGAGCTGTTTTTT.